The T cell receptor beta chain under discussion was sequenced for a study of shared clonotypes between healthy human individuals. Clones were sequenced by immunoSEQ multiplex PCR, and TCRdb holds only the in-frame ones, with some missing. The data hold fewer than 500,000 clones, with about 79% observed a single time. The germline V gene has CDR1 MNHEY and CDR2 SMNVEV (reference sequence). The CDR3 has 9 amino acids. The V and J ends lost 6 bases and 12 bases respectively, with 6 bases between them. The chain uses TRBV27 and TRBJ1-5; D unclear. The sample consisted of PBMCs. The clonotype originates from a middle-aged woman in good health. Some clones in this sample may be carry-over from other donors' samples. The DNA of the CDR3 is TGTGCCAGCAGGTTGCTCCAGCATTTT. Translated: CASRLLQHF.